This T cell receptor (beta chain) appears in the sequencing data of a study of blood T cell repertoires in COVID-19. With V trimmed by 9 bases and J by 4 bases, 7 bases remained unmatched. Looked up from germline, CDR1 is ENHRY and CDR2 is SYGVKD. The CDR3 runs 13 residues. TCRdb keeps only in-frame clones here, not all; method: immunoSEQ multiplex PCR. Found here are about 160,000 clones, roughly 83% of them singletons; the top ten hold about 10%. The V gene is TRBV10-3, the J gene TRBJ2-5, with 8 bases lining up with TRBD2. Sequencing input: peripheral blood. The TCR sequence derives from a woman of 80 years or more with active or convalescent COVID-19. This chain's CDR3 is CAMTGGAGETQYF. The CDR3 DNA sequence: TGTGCCATGACGGGGGGGGCGGGAGAGACCCAGTACTTC.